Below are 29 T cell receptor beta chains sequenced from a single sample in a study of T cells in Graves' hyperthyroidism and ophthalmopathy. It was RNA transcripts that yielded the amplified TCR beta CDR3 regions. HTBI primers were the set used in a first-round RT-PCR of the TCR CDR3. TCRdb fed the multiplex PCR reads into MiXCR, producing one record per CDR3 protein. The table shows about 610,000 distinct CDR3 sequences, with roughly 14% occurring only once. The sequenced sample was blood. The receptor source for this set is a woman aged 40 to 50 with Graves' ophthalmopathy.

This clonotype was recorded many times. The chain is built from TRBV20-1 and TRBJ2-7; D is perhaps TRBD1 (6 bases). The germline V gene has CDR1 DFQATT and CDR2 SNEGSKA (reference sequence). This CDR3 is built from 16 residues. The V end was cut by 0 bases, the J end by 5 bases, with 20 bases between. This chain's CDR3 is CSARDLGATYYDEQYF. DNA for the CDR3: TGCAGTGCTAGAGATCTGGGGGCCACCTACTACGACGAGCAGTACTTC.

In this sample, this clonotype turned up many times. This sequence joins TRBV27 and TRBJ1-1; D call uncertain. V shed 2 bases and J shed 1 base, with 8 bases lying between them. The CDR3 runs 14 residues. Germline V gene lookup returns CDR1 MNHEY and CDR2 SMNVEV (reference sequence). The CDR3 coding sequence is TGTGCCAGCAGTTTACGGCATGGGAACACTGAAGCTTTCTTT. It translates to CASSLRHGNTEAFF.

The gene calls are TRBV6-1 and TRBJ1-5; possibly TRBD1 for D (6 bases). Per germline, CDR1 MNHNS and CDR2 SASEGT. The V end was cut by 0 bases, the J end by 3 bases, with 15 bases between. This CDR3 spans 17 amino acids. CDR3 coding DNA: TGTGCCAGCAGTGAAGCGATGAGAGGGGGGAACAATCAGCCCCAGCATTTT. Translated, it gives CASSEAMRGGNNQPQHF.

This clonotype was observed many times. CDR3 loop: CASSRYSLGQGETQYF. In DNA form, the CDR3 reads TGTGCCAGCAGCCGGTATAGCCTGGGACAGGGAGAGACCCAGTACTTC. The V call is TRBV7-2, the J call TRBJ2-5, with 9 bases identical to TRBD1. The trim removed 5 bases at V and 4 bases at J, leaving 11 bases unmatched. CDR3 length: 16 amino acids. CDR1 SGHTA and CDR2 FQGNSA come from the germline V gene.

This clonotype was seen many times. This chain joins TRBV12-3 or TRBV12-4 and TRBJ1-3; D call uncertain. There are 13 residues in the CDR3. Deletions cut 7 bases from V and 3 bases from J, with 10 bases between. The CDR3 DNA reads TGTGCCAGCACCCTCCAGGTTGGAAACACCATATATTTT. Translated, it gives CASTLQVGNTIYF.

A few counts support this clonotype. The V gene is TRBV7-9, the J gene TRBJ2-7; 12 bases fit TRBD1. The CDR3 consists of 14 residues. The ends lost 5 bases at V and 7 bases at J; junction bases unmatched: 6. CDR1 is SEHNR and CDR2 is FQNEAQ in the germline V gene (reference sequence). The CDR3: CASSVGQGAEEQYF. CDR3 coding DNA: TGTGCCAGCAGCGTGGGACAGGGGGCGGAAGAGCAGTACTTC.

The chain couples TRBV11-1 to TRBJ2-4; D gene ambiguous. Germline V gene data show CDR1 as SGHAT and CDR2 as FQDESV (reference sequence). V lost 1 base, J lost 1 base, and 2 bases lay in between. CDR3 size: 13 residues. This CDR3 reads CASSLDAKNIQYF. The CDR3 region has the DNA TGTGCCAGCAGCTTAGACGCCAAAAACATTCAGTACTTC.

This clonotype occurred many times. The chain employs TRBV6-2 or TRBV6-3 and TRBJ2-3; 8 bases line up with TRBD1. CDR1 is MNHEY and CDR2 is SVGEGT in the germline V gene. The CDR3 consists of 16 residues. Germline trimming cut 2 bases from V and 4 bases from J; bases unmatched to any gene: 8. The CDR3 DNA is TGTGCCAGCAGTTACCAGACAGGGGTTTTCGCAGATACGCAGTATTTT. Translation: CASSYQTGVFADTQYF.

This clonotype was recorded many times. This rearrangement joins TRBV28 to TRBJ1-1, with D tentatively TRBD1 (5 bases). V dropped 5 bases and J dropped 9 bases, with 16 bases sitting between them. CDR1 and CDR2 (germline): MDHEN, SYDVKM. The CDR3 is 13 amino acids. For the CDR3, the DNA is TGTGCCAGCAGTGCGAGGGAGAGGGGAAAAGCTTTCTTT. Translation: CASSARERGKAFF. Complete variable domain (other parts from reference TRBV28 and TRBJ1-1): DVKVTQSSRYLVKRTGEKVFLECVQDMDHENMFWYRQDPGLGLRLIYFSYDVKMKEKGDIPEGYSVSREKKERFSLILESASTNQTSMYLCASSARERGKAFFGQGTRLTVV.

There are many counts of this clonotype. The rearrangement joins TRBV27 to TRBJ2-2; D is undetermined. V lost 5 bases, J lost 1 base, and 14 bases lay in between. Germline CDR1 reads MNHEY; CDR2 reads SMNVEV (reference sequence). CDR3 length: 16 amino acids. The CDR3 reads CASSPLAWGNTGELFF. CDR3 DNA sequence: TGTGCCAGCAGTCCGCTCGCATGGGGGAACACCGGGGAGCTGTTTTTT.

This clonotype showed up many times. This chain uses TRBV20-1 with TRBJ2-7; 11 nucleotides align to TRBD2. The CDR3 runs 15 residues. Germline V gene lookup returns CDR1 DFQATT and CDR2 SNEGSKA (reference sequence). V gave up 3 bases and J gave up 2 bases; unmatched junction bases: 6. CDR3 residues: CSARGTSGATYEQYF. The CDR3 DNA is TGCAGTGCTAGGGGGACTAGCGGAGCCACCTACGAGCAGTACTTC.

This sequence joins TRBV28 and TRBJ2-7; maybe TRBD1 (6 bases). V dropped 3 bases and J dropped 2 bases, with 11 bases sitting between them. Germline V gene data show CDR1 as MDHEN and CDR2 as SYDVKM. The CDR3 has 14 amino acids. The CDR3 loop is CASSFRGKPYEQYF. The CDR3 DNA sequence: TGTGCCAGCAGTTTCAGGGGAAAACCCTACGAGCAGTACTTC.

The chain recombines TRBV7-2 with TRBJ2-7, with TRBD2 as a possible D gene (5 bases). This CDR3 contains 15 residues. V dropped 4 bases and J dropped 4 bases, with 17 bases sitting between them. In germline, CDR1 is SGHTA, CDR2 FQGNSA. The CDR3 sequence is CASSSAERAFYEQYF. The DNA of the CDR3 is TGTGCCAGCAGCTCGGCGGAGAGGGCCTTTTACGAGCAGTACTTC.

In its sample, this clonotype was seen many times. V and J are TRBV7-3 and TRBJ2-7, with 10 bases matching TRBD2. Germline values: CDR1 SGHTA, CDR2 FQGTGA. V lost 8 bases, J lost 6 bases, and 10 bases stayed unmatched. The CDR3 runs 14 residues. CDR3 nucleotides: TGTGCCAGCGCGGAGATAGCGGGAGGTGGCGAGCAGTACTTC. Protein sequence: CASAEIAGGGEQYF.

This clonotype was counted at least ten times. J is TRBJ2-7 and V is TRBV6-2 or TRBV6-3; D is unresolved. Germline V gene data show CDR1 as MNHEY and CDR2 as SVGEGT. The V end lost 8 bases, the J end lost 5 bases, and 10 bases lay between the germline ends. The CDR3 has 11 amino acids. This chain's CDR3 is CASSDGHEQYF. CDR3 DNA sequence: TGTGCCAGCTCCGACGGTCACGAGCAGTACTTC.

This clonotype was seen repeatedly, ten times or more. The V and J genes are TRBV2 and TRBJ2-7, with a weak D call TRBD1 (6 bases). V was pared by 7 bases and J by 5 bases, with 18 bases between. The germline CDR1 and CDR2 sequences are SNHLY and FYNNEI. The CDR3 is 14 residues long. Written as DNA, the CDR3 is TGTGCCAGCACCCAAACAGGGAACCCCAACGAGCAGTACTTC. This translates into CASTQTGNPNEQYF.

This clonotype was recorded a few times. The chain joins TRBV20-1 to TRBJ2-7, with TRBD2 as a possible D gene (6 bases). V was cut by 5 bases and J by 2 bases, with 16 bases left in between. The CDR3 extends over 14 amino acids. Germline values: CDR1 DFQATT, CDR2 SNEGSKA (reference sequence). The CDR3 DNA reads as TGCAGTGCTTCCATGGGTAGCGGACCCTACGAGCAGTACTTC. Protein product: CSASMGSGPYEQYF.

The sample holds a few counts of this clonotype. This chain uses TRBV20-1 with TRBJ1-2, with D possibly matching TRBD1 (5 bases). Between the trimmed V and J ends, which lost 0 bases and 8 bases, there was a span of 13 bases. The length of the CDR3 is 13 residues. The germline V gene has CDR1 DFQATT and CDR2 SNEGSKA (reference sequence). The chain's CDR3 is CSARDRVAWGYTF. For the CDR3, the DNA is TGCAGTGCTAGAGACAGGGTGGCTTGGGGCTACACCTTC.

This clonotype was detected ten times or more. This chain links TRBV20-1 with TRBJ2-6; 13 bases match TRBD2. CDR3 size: 16 residues. Germline lookup yields CDR1 DFQATT and CDR2 SNEGSKA (reference sequence). The junction had 2 bases not matched to a gene; V was cut back by 4 bases and J by 2 bases. This CDR3 reads CSANGLAGAGANVLTF. The CDR3 nucleotides are TGCAGTGCTAATGGACTAGCGGGAGCTGGGGCCAACGTCCTGACTTTC.

This clonotype showed up many times. In nucleotides, the CDR3 is TGTGCCAGCAGGGCCGACGGTGTCTACGAGCAGTACTTC. This codes for CASRADGVYEQYF. The rearrangement uses TRBV12-3 or TRBV12-4 and TRBJ2-7; D uncertain. The CDR3 covers 13 residues. Trimming left V 6 bases short and J 3 bases short, with 12 bases between.

This clonotype was detected only a few times. The V and J genes are TRBV7-2 and TRBJ1-2, with unresolved D. Trimming shortened V by 1 base and J by 3 bases, and 9 bases separated the two germline ends. In germline, CDR1 is SGHTA, CDR2 FQGNSA. CDR3 length: 14 residues. CDR3 sequence: CASSLVGRDYGYTF. The CDR3 bases are TGTGCCAGCAGCTTAGTGGGAAGGGACTATGGCTACACCTTC.

This clonotype was observed a few times. This chain uses TRBV5-6 with TRBJ2-3, with 7 nucleotides matching TRBD1. Trimming cost V 3 bases and J 0 bases; bases outside gene matches: 10. Germline CDR1 and CDR2: SGHDT and YYEEEE. The CDR3 is made up of 17 amino acids. The CDR3 nucleotides are TGTGCCAGCAGCTCATTTACGGGACAGACTAGCACAGATACGCAGTATTTT. This codes for CASSSFTGQTSTDTQYF. The full variable domain, in which reference TRBV5-6 and TRBJ2-3 provide the parts outside the CDR3, is DAGVTQSPTHLIKTRGQQVTLRCSPKSGHDTVSWYQQALGQGPQFIFQYYEEEERQRGNFPDRFSGHQFPNYSSELNVNALLLGDSALYLCASSSFTGQTSTDTQYFGPGTRLTVL.

The CDR3 sequence: CASSPGGHNTGELFF. The CDR3, as DNA: TGCGCCAGCAGCCCGGGGGGGCACAACACCGGGGAGCTGTTTTTT. V usage is TRBV5-1 and J usage is TRBJ2-2; 8 bases agree with TRBD2. CDR1 and CDR2 (germline): SGHRS, YFSETQ. The CDR3 sequence is 15 residues long. Trimming cost V 4 bases and J 2 bases; bases outside gene matches: 4.

The J gene is TRBJ2-5, the V gene TRBV12-3 or TRBV12-4; 10 nucleotides agree with TRBD1. With 1 base clipped from V and 3 bases from J, the junction kept 5 bases outside the gene matches. The CDR3 totals 16 residues. In nucleotides, the CDR3 is TGTGCCAGCAGTTTAGGTGACAGGGGGCGCGAAGAGACCCAGTACTTC. Translated: CASSLGDRGREETQYF.

Many counts were recorded for this clonotype. V gene TRBV27 combines with J gene TRBJ1-2; 8 bases fit TRBD1. The CDR3 covers 14 residues. Germline loops: CDR1 MNHEY, CDR2 SMNVEV (reference sequence). V trimming: 4 bases; J trimming: 0 bases; junction bases outside the gene matches: 1. CDR3 loop: CASSSDRANYGYTF. The CDR3 DNA reads as TGTGCCAGCAGTTCGGACAGGGCTAACTATGGCTACACCTTC.

This clonotype was observed at least ten times. The CDR3 DNA reads as TGTGCCAGCAGCTTGATGCTGGACACTGAAGCTTTCTTT. Translation: CASSLMLDTEAFF. The rearrangement links TRBV5-6 to TRBJ1-1, with D uncertain. The CDR3 is 13 amino acids. Germline V CDR1 and CDR2: SGHDT, YYEEEE. With 1 base removed from V and 3 bases from J, the gap between germline ends came to 7 bases.

V usage is TRBV6-5 and J usage is TRBJ2-3; 7 bases match TRBD2. The germline CDR1 and CDR2 sequences are MNHEY and SVGAGI. The ends lost 2 bases at V and 0 bases at J; junction bases unmatched: 5. The CDR3 covers 16 residues. CDR3 protein: CASSYPTGGSTDTQYF. The CDR3 region has the DNA TGTGCCAGCAGTTACCCCACGGGGGGAAGCACAGATACGCAGTATTTT.

This clonotype was seen a few times. This chain connects TRBV6-2 or TRBV6-3 to TRBJ1-1; D might be TRBD1 (5 bases). Germline CDR1 and CDR2: MNHEY and SVGEGT. The CDR3 sequence is 16 residues long. The germline V and J ends were trimmed by 7 bases and 0 bases, with 18 bases remaining between them. The DNA for the CDR3 is TGTGCCAGCACCCAACTCACAGGCCCCATGAACACTGAAGCTTTCTTT. It codes for CASTQLTGPMNTEAFF.

In this sample, this clonotype turned up many times. The rearrangement links TRBV7-9 to TRBJ2-7; D unclear. The CDR3 contains 13 residues. Germline V gives CDR1 SEHNR, CDR2 FQNEAQ (reference sequence). Trimming left V 0 bases short and J 4 bases short, with 7 bases between. The CDR3 nucleotides read TGTGCCAGCAGCTTAGCGGGCATGTACGAGCAGTACTTC. Its protein is CASSLAGMYEQYF.